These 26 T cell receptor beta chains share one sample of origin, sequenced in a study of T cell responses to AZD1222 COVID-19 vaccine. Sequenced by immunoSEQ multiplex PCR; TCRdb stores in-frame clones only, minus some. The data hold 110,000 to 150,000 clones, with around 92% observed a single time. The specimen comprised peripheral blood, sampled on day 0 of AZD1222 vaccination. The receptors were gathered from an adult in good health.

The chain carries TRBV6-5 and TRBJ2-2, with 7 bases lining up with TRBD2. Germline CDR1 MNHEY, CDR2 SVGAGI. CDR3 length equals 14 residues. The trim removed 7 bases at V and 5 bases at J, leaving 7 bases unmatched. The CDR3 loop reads CASNPTSVTGELFF. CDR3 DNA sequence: TGTGCCAGCAACCCAACTAGCGTAACCGGGGAGCTGTTTTTT.

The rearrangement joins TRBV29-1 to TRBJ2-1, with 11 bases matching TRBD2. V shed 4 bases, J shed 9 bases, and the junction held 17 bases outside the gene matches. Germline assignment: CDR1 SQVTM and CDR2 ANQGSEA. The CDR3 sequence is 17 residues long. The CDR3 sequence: CSVVGSPTSGSLREQFF. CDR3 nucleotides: TGCAGCGTTGTTGGGTCCCCAACTAGCGGGAGCCTTCGTGAGCAGTTCTTC.

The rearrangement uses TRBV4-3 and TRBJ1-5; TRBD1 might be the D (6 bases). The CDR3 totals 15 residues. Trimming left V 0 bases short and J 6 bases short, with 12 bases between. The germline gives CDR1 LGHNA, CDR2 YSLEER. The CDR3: CASSQEYGGSQPQHF. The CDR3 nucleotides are TGCGCCAGCAGCCAAGAGTACGGGGGCAGTCAGCCCCAGCATTTT.

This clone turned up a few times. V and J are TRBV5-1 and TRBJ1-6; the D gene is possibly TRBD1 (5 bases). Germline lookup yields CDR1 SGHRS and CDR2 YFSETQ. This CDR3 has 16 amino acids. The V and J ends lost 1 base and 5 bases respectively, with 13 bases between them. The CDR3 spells CASSLYQGANNSPLHF. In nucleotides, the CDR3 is TGCGCCAGCAGCTTGTACCAGGGCGCGAATAATTCACCCCTCCACTTT.

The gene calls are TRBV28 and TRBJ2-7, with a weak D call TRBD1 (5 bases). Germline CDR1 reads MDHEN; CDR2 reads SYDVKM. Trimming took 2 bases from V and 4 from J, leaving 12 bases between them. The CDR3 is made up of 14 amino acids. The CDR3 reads CASSLQGVFYEQYF. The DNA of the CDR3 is TGTGCCAGCAGTTTACAAGGGGTCTTTTACGAGCAGTACTTC.

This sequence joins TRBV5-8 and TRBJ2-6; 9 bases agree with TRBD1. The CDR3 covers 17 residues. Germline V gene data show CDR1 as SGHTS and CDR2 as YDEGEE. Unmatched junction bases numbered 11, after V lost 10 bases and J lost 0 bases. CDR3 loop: CAGGQGGISSGANVLTF. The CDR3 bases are TGTGCCGGGGGACAGGGCGGAATCAGCTCTGGGGCCAACGTCCTGACTTTC.

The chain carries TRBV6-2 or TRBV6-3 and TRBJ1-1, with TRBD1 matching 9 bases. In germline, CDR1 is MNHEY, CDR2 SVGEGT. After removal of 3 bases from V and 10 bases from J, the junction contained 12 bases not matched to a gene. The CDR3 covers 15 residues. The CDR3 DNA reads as TGTGCCAGCAGTTATCGGAACAGGGGGCGAAAATCAGCTTTCTTT. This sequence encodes CASSYRNRGRKSAFF.

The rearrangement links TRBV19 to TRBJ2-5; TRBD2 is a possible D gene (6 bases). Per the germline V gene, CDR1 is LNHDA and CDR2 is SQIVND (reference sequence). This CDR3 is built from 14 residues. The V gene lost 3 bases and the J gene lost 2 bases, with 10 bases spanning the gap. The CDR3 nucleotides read TGTGCCAGTAGTATCCGGCGGGAACAAGAGACCCAGTACTTC. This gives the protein CASSIRREQETQYF. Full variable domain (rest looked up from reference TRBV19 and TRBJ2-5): DGGITQSPKYLFRKEGQNVTLSCEQNLNHDAMYWYRQDPGQGLRLIYYSQIVNDFQKGDIAEGYSVSREKKESFPLTVTSAQKNPTAFYLCASSIRREQETQYFGPGTRLLVL.

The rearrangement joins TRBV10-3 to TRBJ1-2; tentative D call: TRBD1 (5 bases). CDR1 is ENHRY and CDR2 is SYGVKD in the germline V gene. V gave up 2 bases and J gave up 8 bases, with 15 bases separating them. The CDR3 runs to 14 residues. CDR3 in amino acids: CAISEEIRVWGYTF. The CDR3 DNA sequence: TGTGCCATCAGTGAGGAGATCAGGGTATGGGGCTACACCTTC.

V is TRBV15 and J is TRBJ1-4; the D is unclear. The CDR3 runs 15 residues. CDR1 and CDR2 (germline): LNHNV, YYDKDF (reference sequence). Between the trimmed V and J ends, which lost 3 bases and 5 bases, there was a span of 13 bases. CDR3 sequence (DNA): TGTGCCACCAGCAGGGTGGCAGGCCTCAATGAAAAACTGTTTTTT. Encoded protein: CATSRVAGLNEKLFF. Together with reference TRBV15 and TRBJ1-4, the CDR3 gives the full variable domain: DAMVIQNPRYQVTQFGKPVTLSCSQTLNHNVMYWYQQKSSQAPKLLFHYYDKDFNNEADTPDNFQSRRPNTSFCFLDIRSPGLGDTAMYLCATSRVAGLNEKLFFGSGTQLSVL.

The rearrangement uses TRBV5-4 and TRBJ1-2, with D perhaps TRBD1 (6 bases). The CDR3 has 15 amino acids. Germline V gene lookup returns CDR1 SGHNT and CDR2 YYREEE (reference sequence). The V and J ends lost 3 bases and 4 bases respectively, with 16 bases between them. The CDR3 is CASSSGHPLSYGYTF. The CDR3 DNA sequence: TGTGCCAGCAGCTCGGGACACCCGCTCTCCTATGGCTACACCTTC.

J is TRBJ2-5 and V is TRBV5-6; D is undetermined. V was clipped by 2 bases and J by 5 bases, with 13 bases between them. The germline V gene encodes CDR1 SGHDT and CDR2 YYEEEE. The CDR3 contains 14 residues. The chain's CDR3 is CASSLQSGSETQYF. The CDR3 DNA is TGTGCCAGCAGCTTACAATCCGGCTCCGAGACCCAGTACTTC.

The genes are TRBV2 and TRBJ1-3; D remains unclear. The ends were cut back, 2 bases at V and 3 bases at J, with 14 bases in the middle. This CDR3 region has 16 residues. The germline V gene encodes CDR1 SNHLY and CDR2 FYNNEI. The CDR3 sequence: CASSELRSRLGNTIYF. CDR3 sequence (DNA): TGTGCCAGCAGTGAATTGCGCAGCAGGCTTGGAAACACCATATATTTT.

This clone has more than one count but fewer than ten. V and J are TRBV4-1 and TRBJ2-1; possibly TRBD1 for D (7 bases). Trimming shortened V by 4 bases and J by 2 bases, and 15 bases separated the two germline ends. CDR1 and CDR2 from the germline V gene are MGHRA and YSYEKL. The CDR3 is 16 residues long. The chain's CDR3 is CASSRGTARTYNEQFF. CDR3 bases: TGCGCCAGCAGCCGCGGGACAGCCCGAACCTACAATGAGCAGTTCTTC.

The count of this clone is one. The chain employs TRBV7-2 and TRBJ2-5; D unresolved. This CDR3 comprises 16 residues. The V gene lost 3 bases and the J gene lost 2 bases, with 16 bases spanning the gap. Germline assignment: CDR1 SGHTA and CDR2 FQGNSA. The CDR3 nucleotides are TGTGCCAGCAGCTTCGCATACAGAGGTCAACAAGAGACCCAGTACTTC. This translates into CASSFAYRGQQETQYF.

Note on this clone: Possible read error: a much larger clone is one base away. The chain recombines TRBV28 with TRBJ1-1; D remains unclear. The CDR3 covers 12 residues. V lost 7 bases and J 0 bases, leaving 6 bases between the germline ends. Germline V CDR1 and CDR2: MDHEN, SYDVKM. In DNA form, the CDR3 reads TGTGCCAGCAAGGAATTGAACACTGAAGCTTTCTTT. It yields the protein CASKELNTEAFF.

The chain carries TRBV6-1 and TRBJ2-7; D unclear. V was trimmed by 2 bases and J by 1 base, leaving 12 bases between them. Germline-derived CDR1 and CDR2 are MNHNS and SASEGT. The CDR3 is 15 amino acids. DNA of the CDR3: TGTGCCAGCAGTGAATTTTCGTTTAGGTCCTACGAGCAGTACTTC. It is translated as CASSEFSFRSYEQYF.

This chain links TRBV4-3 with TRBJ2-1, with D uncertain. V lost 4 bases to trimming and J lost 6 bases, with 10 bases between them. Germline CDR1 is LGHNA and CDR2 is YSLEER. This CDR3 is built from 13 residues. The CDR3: CASSPTTLNEQFF. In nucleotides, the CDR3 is TGCGCCAGCAGCCCTACGACACTCAATGAGCAGTTCTTC.

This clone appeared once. The CDR3 bases are TGTGCCAGCAGCGGTAGCCAAGGACAGGACTACTATGGCTACACCTTC. Translating gives CASSGSQGQDYYGYTF. The chain is built from TRBV7-6 and TRBJ1-2; the match to TRBD1 covers 7 bases. The CDR3 has 16 amino acids. Germline V gene data show CDR1 as SGHVS and CDR2 as FNYEAQ. The trim removed 5 bases at V and 3 bases at J, leaving 12 bases unmatched.

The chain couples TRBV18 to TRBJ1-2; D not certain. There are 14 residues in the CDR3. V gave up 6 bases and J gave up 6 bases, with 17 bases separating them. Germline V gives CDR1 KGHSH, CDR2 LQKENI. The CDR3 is CASSPVGRQNGYTF. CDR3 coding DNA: TGTGCCAGCTCCCCAGTGGGCAGGCAGAATGGCTACACCTTC.

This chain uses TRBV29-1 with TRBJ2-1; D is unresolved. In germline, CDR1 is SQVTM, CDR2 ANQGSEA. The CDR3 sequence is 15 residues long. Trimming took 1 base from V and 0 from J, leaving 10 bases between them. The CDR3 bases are TGCAGCGTTGAAGTGGGCGGAAACTCCTACAATGAGCAGTTCTTC. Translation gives CSVEVGGNSYNEQFF.

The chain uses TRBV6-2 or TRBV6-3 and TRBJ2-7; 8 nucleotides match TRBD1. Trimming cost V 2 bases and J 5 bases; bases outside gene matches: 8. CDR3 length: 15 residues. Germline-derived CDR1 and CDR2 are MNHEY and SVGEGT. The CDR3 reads CASSYQDREGNEQYF. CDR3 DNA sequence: TGTGCCAGCAGTTACCAGGACAGGGAAGGGAACGAGCAGTACTTC.

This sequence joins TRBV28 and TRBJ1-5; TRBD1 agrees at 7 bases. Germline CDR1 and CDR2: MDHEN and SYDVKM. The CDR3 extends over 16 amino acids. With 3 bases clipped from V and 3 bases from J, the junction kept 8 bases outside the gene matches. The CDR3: CASSFGQQGYNQPQHF. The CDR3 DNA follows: TGTGCCAGCAGTTTTGGTCAACAGGGGTACAATCAGCCCCAGCATTTT.

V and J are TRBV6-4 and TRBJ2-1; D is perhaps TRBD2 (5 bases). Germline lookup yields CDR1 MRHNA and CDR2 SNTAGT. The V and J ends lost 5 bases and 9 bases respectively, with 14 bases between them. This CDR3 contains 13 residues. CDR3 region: CASSPTGIGEQFF. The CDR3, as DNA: TGTGCCAGCAGTCCGACGGGGATTGGTGAGCAGTTCTTC.

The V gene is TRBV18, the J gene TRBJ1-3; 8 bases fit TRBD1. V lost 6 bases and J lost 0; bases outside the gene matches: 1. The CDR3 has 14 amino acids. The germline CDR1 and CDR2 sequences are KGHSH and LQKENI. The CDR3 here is CASSGQGSGNTIYF. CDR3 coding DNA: TGTGCCAGCTCTGGACAGGGCTCTGGAAACACCATATATTTT. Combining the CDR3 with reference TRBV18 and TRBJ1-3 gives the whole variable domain NAGVMQNPRHLVRRRGQEARLRCSPMKGHSHVYWYRQLPEEGLKFMVYLQKENIIDESGMPKERFSAEFPKEGPSILRIQQVVRGDSAAYFCASSGQGSGNTIYFGEGSWLTVV.

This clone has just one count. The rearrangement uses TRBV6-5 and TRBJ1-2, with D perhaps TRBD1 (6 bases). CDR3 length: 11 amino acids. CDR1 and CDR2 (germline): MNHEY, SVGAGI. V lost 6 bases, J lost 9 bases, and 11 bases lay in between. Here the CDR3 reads CASRTTGSYTF. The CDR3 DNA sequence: TGTGCCAGCAGGACCACAGGGAGCTACACCTTC.